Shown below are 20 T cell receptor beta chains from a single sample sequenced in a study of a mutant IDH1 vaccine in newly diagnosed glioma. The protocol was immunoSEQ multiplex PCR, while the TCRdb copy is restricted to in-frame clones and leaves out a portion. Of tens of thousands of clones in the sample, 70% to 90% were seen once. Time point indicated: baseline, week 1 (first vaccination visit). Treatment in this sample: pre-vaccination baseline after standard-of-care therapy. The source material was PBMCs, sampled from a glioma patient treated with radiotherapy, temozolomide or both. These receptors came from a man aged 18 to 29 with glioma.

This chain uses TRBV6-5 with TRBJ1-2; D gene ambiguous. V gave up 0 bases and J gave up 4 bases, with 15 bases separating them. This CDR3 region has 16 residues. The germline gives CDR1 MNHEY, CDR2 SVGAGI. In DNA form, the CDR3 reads TGTGCCAGCAGTTACTCTATTATGTGGGGTTCCTATGGCTACACCTTC. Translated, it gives CASSYSIMWGSYGYTF.

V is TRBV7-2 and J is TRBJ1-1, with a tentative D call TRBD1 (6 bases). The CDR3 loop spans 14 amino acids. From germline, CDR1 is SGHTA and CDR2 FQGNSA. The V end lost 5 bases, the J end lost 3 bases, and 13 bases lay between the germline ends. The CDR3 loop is CASSALGGHTEAFF. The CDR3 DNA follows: TGTGCCAGCAGCGCCCTTGGGGGGCACACTGAAGCTTTCTTT.

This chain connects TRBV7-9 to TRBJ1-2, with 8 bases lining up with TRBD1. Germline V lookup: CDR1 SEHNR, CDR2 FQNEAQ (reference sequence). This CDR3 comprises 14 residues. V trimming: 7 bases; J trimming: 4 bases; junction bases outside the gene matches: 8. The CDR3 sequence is CASTLAGGAYGYTF. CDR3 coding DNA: TGTGCCAGCACCTTGGCAGGGGGCGCCTATGGCTACACCTTC.

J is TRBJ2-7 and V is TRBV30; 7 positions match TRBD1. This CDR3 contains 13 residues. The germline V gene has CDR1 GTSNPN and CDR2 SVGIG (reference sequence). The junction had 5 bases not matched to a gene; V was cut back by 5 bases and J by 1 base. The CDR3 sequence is CAWSTGPSYEQYF. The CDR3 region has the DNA TGTGCCTGGTCGACAGGGCCATCCTACGAGCAGTACTTC.

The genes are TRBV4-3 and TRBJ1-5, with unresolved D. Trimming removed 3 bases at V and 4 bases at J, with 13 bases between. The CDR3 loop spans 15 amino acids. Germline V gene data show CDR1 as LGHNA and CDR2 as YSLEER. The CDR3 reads CASSHERMSNQPQHF. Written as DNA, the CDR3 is TGCGCCAGCAGCCATGAACGCATGAGTAATCAGCCCCAGCATTTT.

CDR3 loop: CASSQGGENEQFF. As DNA, the CDR3 is TGTGCCAGCAGCCAAGGAGGGGAGAATGAGCAGTTCTTC. V gene TRBV4-2 combines with J gene TRBJ2-1; either TRBD1 or TRBD2 may supply D (5 bases each). Germline CDR1 and CDR2: LGHNA and YNFKEQ. V was shortened by 1 base and J by 7 bases, with 8 bases between the two germline ends. The CDR3 consists of 13 residues.

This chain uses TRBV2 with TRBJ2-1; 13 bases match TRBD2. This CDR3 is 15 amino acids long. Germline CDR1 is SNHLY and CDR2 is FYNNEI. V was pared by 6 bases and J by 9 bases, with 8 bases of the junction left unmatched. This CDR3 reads CASRRLAGGLGEQFF. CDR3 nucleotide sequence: TGTGCCAGCAGGAGACTAGCGGGGGGATTAGGTGAGCAGTTCTTC.

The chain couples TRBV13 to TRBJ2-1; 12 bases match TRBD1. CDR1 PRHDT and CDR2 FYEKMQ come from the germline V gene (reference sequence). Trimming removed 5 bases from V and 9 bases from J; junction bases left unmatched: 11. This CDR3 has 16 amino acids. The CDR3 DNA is TGTGCCAGCAGCCCCCCAGGGACAGGGGGCTGGGGTGAGCAGTTCTTC. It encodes CASSPPGTGGWGEQFF.

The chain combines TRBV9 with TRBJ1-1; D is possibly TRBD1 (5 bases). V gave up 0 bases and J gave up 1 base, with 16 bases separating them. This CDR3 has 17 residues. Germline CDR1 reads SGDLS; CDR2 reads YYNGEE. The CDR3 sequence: CASSVAGGGGTNTEAFF. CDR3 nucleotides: TGTGCCAGCAGCGTAGCAGGAGGAGGAGGGACGAACACTGAAGCTTTCTTT.

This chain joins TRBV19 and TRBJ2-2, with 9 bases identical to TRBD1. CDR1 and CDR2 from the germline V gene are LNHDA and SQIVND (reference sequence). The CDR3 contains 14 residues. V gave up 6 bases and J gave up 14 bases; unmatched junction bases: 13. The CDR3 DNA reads TGTGCCAGTAGAGGGATCCCGGGACAGGGTCAACTGTTTTTT. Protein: CASRGIPGQGQLFF.

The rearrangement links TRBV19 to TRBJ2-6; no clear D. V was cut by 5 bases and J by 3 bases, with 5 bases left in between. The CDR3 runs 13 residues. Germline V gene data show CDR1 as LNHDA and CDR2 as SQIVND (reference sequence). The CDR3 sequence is CASSLGGANVLTF. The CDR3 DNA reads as TGTGCCAGTAGTCTTGGTGGGGCCAACGTCCTGACTTTC.

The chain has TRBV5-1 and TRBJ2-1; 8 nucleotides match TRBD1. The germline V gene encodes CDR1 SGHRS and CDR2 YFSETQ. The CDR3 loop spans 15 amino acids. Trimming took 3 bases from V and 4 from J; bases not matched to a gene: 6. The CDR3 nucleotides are TGCGCCAGCAGCTCAGGACAGGGACCTTACAATGAGCAGTTCTTC. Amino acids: CASSSGQGPYNEQFF.

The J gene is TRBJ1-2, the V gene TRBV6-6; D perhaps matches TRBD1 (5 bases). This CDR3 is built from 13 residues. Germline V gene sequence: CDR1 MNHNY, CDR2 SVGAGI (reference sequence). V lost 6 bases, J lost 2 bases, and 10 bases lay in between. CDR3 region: CASRGTENYGYTF. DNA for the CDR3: TGTGCCAGCAGAGGGACGGAGAACTATGGCTACACCTTC.

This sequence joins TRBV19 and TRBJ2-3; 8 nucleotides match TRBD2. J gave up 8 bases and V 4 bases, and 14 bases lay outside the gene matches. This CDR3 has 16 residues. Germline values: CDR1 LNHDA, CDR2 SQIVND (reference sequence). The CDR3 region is CASSRTSPFLTGTQYF. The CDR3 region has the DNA TGTGCCAGTAGTAGGACTAGCCCCTTTCTGACGGGTACGCAGTATTTT.

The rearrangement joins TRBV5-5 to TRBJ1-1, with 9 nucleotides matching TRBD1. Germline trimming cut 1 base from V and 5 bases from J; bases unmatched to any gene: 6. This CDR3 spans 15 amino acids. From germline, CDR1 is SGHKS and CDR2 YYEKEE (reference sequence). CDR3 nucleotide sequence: TGTGCCAGCAGCTTGATCGGACAGGGGCGAACTGAAGCTTTCTTT. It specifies CASSLIGQGRTEAFF.

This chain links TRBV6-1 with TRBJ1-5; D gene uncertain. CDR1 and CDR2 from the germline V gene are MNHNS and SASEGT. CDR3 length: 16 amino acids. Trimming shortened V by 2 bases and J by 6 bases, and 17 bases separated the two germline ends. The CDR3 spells CASSERRGWVSQPQHF. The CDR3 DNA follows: TGTGCCAGCAGTGAACGCCGCGGGTGGGTAAGTCAGCCCCAGCATTTT.

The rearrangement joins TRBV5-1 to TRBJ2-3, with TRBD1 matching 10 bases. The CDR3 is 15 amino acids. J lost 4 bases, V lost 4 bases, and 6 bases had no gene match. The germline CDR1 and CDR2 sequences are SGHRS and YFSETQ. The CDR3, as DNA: TGCGCCAGCAGCCTCGGACAGGGGGGTTCAGATACGCAGTATTTT. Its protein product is CASSLGQGGSDTQYF.

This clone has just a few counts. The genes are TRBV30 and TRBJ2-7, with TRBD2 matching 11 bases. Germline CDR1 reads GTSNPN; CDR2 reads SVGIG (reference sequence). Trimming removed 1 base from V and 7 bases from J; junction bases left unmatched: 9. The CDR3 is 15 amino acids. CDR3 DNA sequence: TGTGCCTGGAGTGGGTCTAGCGGGGGGATGGGGGAGCAGTACTTC. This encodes CAWSGSSGGMGEQYF.

CDR3 in DNA: TGTGCCAGCAGTTACTCGGTAGCGGGAGGGCCAGATACGCAGTATTTT. Protein: CASSYSVAGGPDTQYF. The chain couples TRBV6-5 to TRBJ2-3, with 11 bases matching TRBD2. The CDR3 length is 16 residues. With V trimmed by 0 bases and J by 4 bases, 3 bases remained unmatched. CDR1 and CDR2 (germline): MNHEY, SVGAGI.

The CDR3, as DNA: TGCGCCAGCAGCTTGGGGCAGGGAGGGGTATACAATGAGCAGTTCTTC. Its translation: CASSLGQGGVYNEQFF. The rearrangement joins TRBV5-1 to TRBJ2-1; 7 positions match TRBD2. The CDR3 consists of 16 residues. The germline V gene encodes CDR1 SGHRS and CDR2 YFSETQ. The V gene end was trimmed by 0 bases and the J gene end by 4 bases; junction bases not matched to a gene: 7. Together with reference TRBV5-1 and TRBJ2-1, the CDR3 gives the full variable domain: KAGVTQTPRYLIKTRGQQVTLSCSPISGHRSVSWYQQTPGQGLQFLFEYFSETQRNKGNFPGRFSGRQFSNSRSEMNVSTLELGDSALYLCASSLGQGGVYNEQFFGPGTRLTVL.